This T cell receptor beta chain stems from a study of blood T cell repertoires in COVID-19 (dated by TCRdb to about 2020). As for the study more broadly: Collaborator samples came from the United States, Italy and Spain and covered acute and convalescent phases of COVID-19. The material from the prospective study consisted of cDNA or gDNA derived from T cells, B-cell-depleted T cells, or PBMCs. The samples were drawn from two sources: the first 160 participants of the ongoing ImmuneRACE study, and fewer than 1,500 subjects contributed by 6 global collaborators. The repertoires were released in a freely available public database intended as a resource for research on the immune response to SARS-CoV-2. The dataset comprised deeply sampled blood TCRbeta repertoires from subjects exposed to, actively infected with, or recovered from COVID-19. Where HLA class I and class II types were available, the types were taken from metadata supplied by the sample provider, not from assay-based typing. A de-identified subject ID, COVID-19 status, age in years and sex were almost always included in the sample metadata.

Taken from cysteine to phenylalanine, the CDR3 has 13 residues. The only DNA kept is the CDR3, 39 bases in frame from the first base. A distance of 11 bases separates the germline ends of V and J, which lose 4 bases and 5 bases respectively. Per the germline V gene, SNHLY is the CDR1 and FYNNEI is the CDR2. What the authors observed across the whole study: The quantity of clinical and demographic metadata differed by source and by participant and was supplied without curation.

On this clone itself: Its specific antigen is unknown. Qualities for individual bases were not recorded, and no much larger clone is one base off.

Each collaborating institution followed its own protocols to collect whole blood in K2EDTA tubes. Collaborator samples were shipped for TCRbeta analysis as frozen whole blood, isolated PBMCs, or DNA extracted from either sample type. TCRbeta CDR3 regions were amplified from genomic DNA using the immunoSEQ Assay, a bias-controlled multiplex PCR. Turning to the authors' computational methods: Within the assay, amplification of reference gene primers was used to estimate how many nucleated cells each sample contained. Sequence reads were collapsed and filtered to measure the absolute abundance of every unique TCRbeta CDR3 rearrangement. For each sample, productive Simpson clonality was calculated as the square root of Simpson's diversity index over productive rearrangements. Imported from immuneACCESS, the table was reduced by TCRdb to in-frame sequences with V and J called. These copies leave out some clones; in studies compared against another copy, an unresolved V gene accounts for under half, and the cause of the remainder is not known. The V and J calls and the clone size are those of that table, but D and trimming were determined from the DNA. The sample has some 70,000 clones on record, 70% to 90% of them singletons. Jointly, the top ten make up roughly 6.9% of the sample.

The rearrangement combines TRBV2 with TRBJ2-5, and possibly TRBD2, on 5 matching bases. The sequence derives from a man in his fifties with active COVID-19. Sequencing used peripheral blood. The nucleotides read TGTGCCAGCAGTGGTAATCCGGGGGAGACCCAGTACTTC. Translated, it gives CASSGNPGETQYF.